This TCR beta chain was identified in a study of pediatric ulcerative colitis. The overall study: Ulcerative colitis patients had pancolitis or left-sided colitis, with confirming histology.

A word on this clone: The antigen is not known.

Each sample received Survey-level depth of up to 500,000 reads. The table came from immunoSEQ multiplex PCR; TCRdb's copy has only in-frame clones and leaves some out. This sample yields roughly 49,000 clones, of which 78% are seen a single time; under 4% belongs to the top ten. The CDR3 is 16 amino acids. V was pared by 1 base and J by 3 bases, with 12 bases between. Germline CDR1 reads LGHNA; CDR2 reads YNFKEQ. Study conclusions and caveats: A couple of patients' blood samples yielded substantially fewer templates. Blood-rectal clonal overlap within each person was significantly higher in ulcerative colitis patients than controls.

Rectal tissue came from one to two pinch biopsies taken at colonoscopy. This TCR derives from a girl aged 10 to 17 with moderate ulcerative colitis. The chain joins TRBV4-2 to TRBJ1-4; D gene uncertain. Material: gut tissue. CDR3 nucleotides: TGTGCCAGCAGCCAAGCACCCGGTGCTGCTAATGAAAAACTGTTTTTT. Protein product: CASSQAPGAANEKLFF.